This entry lists 32 T cell receptor beta chains sequenced from one sample in a study of blood T cell repertoires in COVID-19. Sequencing was performed with immunoSEQ multiplex PCR; in TCRdb, only in-frame clones are kept and a portion is missing. The sample lists 300,000 to 350,000 clones; about 90% were seen once. The material sequenced was peripheral blood. All receptors come from a woman younger than 30 who had recovered from COVID-19.

This chain joins TRBV30 and TRBJ1-3, with unresolved D. The CDR3 loop spans 12 amino acids. Trimming removed 0 bases at V and 6 bases at J, with 6 bases between. Looked up from germline, CDR1 is GTSNPN and CDR2 is SVGIG (reference sequence). The CDR3, as DNA: TGTGCCTGGAGTGTACTCTCAAACACCATATATTTT. Amino acids: CAWSVLSNTIYF.

The CDR3 spells CASSFSPETQYF. CDR3 bases: TGCGCCAGCAGCTTCTCCCCAGAGACCCAGTACTTC. The V and J genes are TRBV5-1 and TRBJ2-5; D ambiguous. The V end was cut by 2 bases, the J end by 4 bases, with 6 bases between. This CDR3 region has 12 residues. Per the germline V gene, CDR1 is SGHRS and CDR2 is YFSETQ.

The chain couples TRBV7-7 to TRBJ2-5; 14 nucleotides line up with TRBD2. Trimming removed 5 bases from V and 6 bases from J; junction bases left unmatched: 5. The CDR3 is made up of 15 amino acids. Germline assignment: CDR1 SSHAT and CDR2 FNYEAQ (reference sequence). The CDR3 sequence is CASSIRTSGRQTQYF. In DNA form, the CDR3 reads TGTGCCAGCAGCATAAGGACTAGCGGGAGGCAGACCCAGTACTTC.

This clone was found once. Written as DNA, the CDR3 is TGTGCCAGCAGTGCAGGACCGGAGGGCAATGAGCAGTTCTTC. This sequence encodes CASSAGPEGNEQFF. The chain links TRBV6-4 to TRBJ2-1; D is perhaps TRBD2 (6 bases). The CDR3 is 14 amino acids. V lost 4 bases, J lost 6 bases, and 13 bases lay in between. Germline V gives CDR1 MRHNA, CDR2 SNTAGT.

J is TRBJ1-1 and V is TRBV3-1 (or the pseudogene TRBV3-2); no firm D call. The CDR3 runs to 17 residues. Germline values: CDR1 LGHDT, CDR2 YNNKEL (reference sequence). The V and J ends lost 2 bases and 0 bases respectively, with 16 bases between them. CDR3 bases: TGTGCCAGCAGCCAAACTTCTGGGAGGACGATGAACACTGAAGCTTTCTTT. This translates into CASSQTSGRTMNTEAFF.

The chain joins TRBV18 to TRBJ1-5, with no clear D. The length of the CDR3 is 15 residues. Trimming cost V 3 bases and J 7 bases, with 16 bases left between them. Germline V gene sequence: CDR1 KGHSH, CDR2 LQKENI. CDR3 protein: CASSPGNRGEQPQHF. CDR3 DNA sequence: TGTGCCAGCTCACCCGGGAACCGCGGAGAGCAGCCCCAGCATTTT. Looking up the rest from reference TRBV18 and TRBJ1-5 gives the full variable domain: NAGVMQNPRHLVRRRGQEARLRCSPMKGHSHVYWYRQLPEEGLKFMVYLQKENIIDESGMPKERFSAEFPKEGPSILRIQQVVRGDSAAYFCASSPGNRGEQPQHFGDGTRLSIL.

The rearrangement joins TRBV11-3 to TRBJ2-1; maybe TRBD2 (6 bases). Trimming left V 1 base short and J 0 bases short, with 13 bases between. Germline V lookup: CDR1 SGHNT, CDR2 YENEEA. This CDR3 is 17 amino acids long. CDR3 loop: CASSLGMTSGSYNEQFF. In nucleotides, the CDR3 is TGTGCCAGCAGCTTAGGTATGACTAGTGGCTCCTACAATGAGCAGTTCTTC.

This clone has a single count. The rearrangement joins TRBV24-1 to TRBJ2-2, with 12 bases identical to TRBD1. CDR3 length: 17 amino acids. In germline, CDR1 is KGHDR, CDR2 SFDVKD. Unmatched junction bases numbered 1, after V lost 0 bases and J lost 3 bases. The CDR3 nucleotides are TGTGCCACCAGTGATTTGGGGACAGGGGGCGACACCGGGGAGCTGTTTTTT. This codes for CATSDLGTGGDTGELFF.

This clone was counted once. DNA for the CDR3: TGTGCCAGCAGCGGAGGACAGGGGCAGCATACGCAGTATTTT. Translated: CASSGGQGQHTQYF. This rearrangement joins TRBV11-2 to TRBJ2-3; 9 nucleotides align to TRBD1. Looked up from germline, CDR1 is SGHAT and CDR2 is FQNNGV. The V gene end was trimmed by 5 bases and the J gene end by 7 bases; junction bases not matched to a gene: 7. The CDR3 length is 14 residues.

The gene calls are TRBV21-1 and TRBJ2-7; the DNA was not compared with TRBD2, the D call given in the table. TRBV21-1 is labeled a pseudogene. This CDR3 is built from 14 residues. CDR3 nucleotide sequence: TGTGCCAGCAGCACTTTGCGGAGAGTTTACGAGCAGTACGTC. Translated: CASSTLRRVYEQYV.

This clone has just a few counts. In DNA, the CDR3 is TGCGCCAGCAGCCAAGAGGTAATAGCGGGAGGTGAGCAGTTCTTC. It encodes CASSQEVIAGGEQFF. This sequence joins TRBV4-3 and TRBJ2-1, with TRBD2 identical over 10 bases. Germline CDR1 is LGHNA and CDR2 is YSLEER. The CDR3 is made up of 15 amino acids. Trimming cost V 0 bases and J 9 bases; bases outside gene matches: 5.

The rearrangement joins TRBV3-1 (or the pseudogene TRBV3-2) to TRBJ1-5, with 9 bases lining up with TRBD1. The CDR3 runs 13 residues. V shed 11 bases, J shed 5 bases, and the junction held 7 bases outside the gene matches. Germline CDR1 and CDR2: LGHDT and YNNKEL (reference sequence). CDR3: CAPGQGRDQPQHF. The CDR3 coding sequence is TGTGCCCCGGGACAGGGACGTGATCAGCCCCAGCATTTT.

V is TRBV7-2 and J is TRBJ2-5; tentative D call: TRBD2 (7 bases). Trimming shortened V by 4 bases and J by 4 bases, and 16 bases separated the two germline ends. This CDR3 comprises 15 residues. Germline V gene lookup returns CDR1 SGHTA and CDR2 FQGNSA. CDR3 residues: CASSSMRRGGETQYF. The CDR3 nucleotides read TGTGCCAGCAGCTCGATGAGAAGGGGGGGAGAGACCCAGTACTTC. Full variable domain (rest looked up from reference TRBV7-2 and TRBJ2-5): GAGVSQSPSNKVTEKGKDVELRCDPISGHTALYWYRQSLGQGLEFLIYFQGNSAPDKSGLPSDRFSAERTGGSVSTLTIQRTQQEDSAVYLCASSSMRRGGETQYFGPGTRLLVL.

The CDR3, as DNA: TGTGCCAGCTCACCGAATGCGGGACAGGGGGGCCAGTACTTC. Amino acid sequence: CASSPNAGQGGQYF. The gene calls are TRBV18 and TRBJ2-5; 11 bases agree with TRBD1. This CDR3 is 14 amino acids long. The junction had 7 bases not matched to a gene; V was cut back by 3 bases and J by 10 bases. CDR1 is KGHSH, CDR2 LQKENI, per germline. Full variable domain (outside the CDR3, taken from reference TRBV18 and TRBJ2-5): NAGVMQNPRHLVRRRGQEARLRCSPMKGHSHVYWYRQLPEEGLKFMVYLQKENIIDESGMPKERFSAEFPKEGPSILRIQQVVRGDSAAYFCASSPNAGQGGQYFGPGTRLLVL.

Here the CDR3 DNA reads TGTGCCAGCAGCCAAGAATCGGCAGGTAGCGGGAGGGATACGCAGTATTTT. It encodes CASSQESAGSGRDTQYF. V gene TRBV4-2 combines with J gene TRBJ2-3, with 10 positions matching TRBD2. The germline V gene has CDR1 LGHNA and CDR2 YNFKEQ. The J segment lost 6 bases and the V segment lost 0 bases, leaving 9 bases of the junction unmatched. This CDR3 region has 17 residues.

The rearrangement joins TRBV7-2 to TRBJ2-1; 11 positions match TRBD2. This CDR3 has 16 residues. Germline V CDR1 and CDR2: SGHTA, FQGNSA. Losses at the gene ends were 4 bases for V and 5 bases for J; bases not matched to a gene: 7. Here the CDR3 DNA reads TGTGCCAGCAGCTGGACGGCTAGCGGGGGGAACAATGAGCAGTTCTTC. This translates into CASSWTASGGNNEQFF.

This clone was detected only once. V and J are TRBV27 and TRBJ1-5; D is undetermined. Trimming stripped 1 base from V and 0 bases from J, with 16 bases between. The CDR3 runs 18 residues. Germline-derived CDR1 and CDR2 are MNHEY and SMNVEV (reference sequence). CDR3: CASSLFGLNLHSNQPQHF. The CDR3 nucleotides are TGTGCCAGCAGTTTATTTGGCTTGAACCTCCATAGCAATCAGCCCCAGCATTTT.

The CDR3 loop is CASNLAGLTDTQYF. The CDR3 region has the DNA TGCGCCAGCAACCTAGCGGGCCTTACAGATACGCAGTATTTT. The chain uses TRBV5-1 and TRBJ2-3, with 8 bases matching TRBD2. The CDR3 spans 14 residues. From germline, CDR1 is SGHRS and CDR2 YFSETQ. Losses at the gene ends were 6 bases for V and 3 bases for J; bases not matched to a gene: 6. Full variable domain (remainder filled in from reference TRBV5-1 and TRBJ2-3): KAGVTQTPRYLIKTRGQQVTLSCSPISGHRSVSWYQQTPGQGLQFLFEYFSETQRNKGNFPGRFSGRQFSNSRSEMNVSTLELGDSALYLCASNLAGLTDTQYFGPGTRLTVL.

The chain joins TRBV2 to TRBJ1-4; possible D gene TRBD1, 5 bases. Germline lookup yields CDR1 SNHLY and CDR2 FYNNEI. V was pared by 4 bases and J by 0 bases, with 9 bases between. This CDR3 has 15 amino acids. DNA for the CDR3: TGTGCCAGCAGTGTGGGGCTAGCAACTAATGAAAAACTGTTTTTT. The encoded protein is CASSVGLATNEKLFF.

This CDR3 reads CASSLGPGTGWEEKLFF. The CDR3 DNA is TGTGCCAGCAGTTTGGGACCCGGGACAGGGTGGGAAGAAAAACTGTTTTTT. The chain recombines TRBV27 with TRBJ1-4; TRBD1 matches 9 bases. Germline CDR1 and CDR2: MNHEY and SMNVEV (reference sequence). The CDR3 loop spans 17 amino acids. V lost 3 bases, J lost 8 bases, and 13 bases stayed unmatched. The full variable domain, its missing parts supplied by reference TRBV27 and TRBJ1-4, is EAQVTQNPRYLITVTGKKLTVTCSQNMNHEYMSWYRQDPGLGLRQIYYSMNVEVTDKGDVPEGYKVSRKEKRNFPLILESPSPNQTSLYFCASSLGPGTGWEEKLFFGSGTQLSVL.

This clone was detected a few times. The gene calls are TRBV4-2 and TRBJ2-1; 8 bases agree with TRBD2. J was trimmed by 0 bases and V by 4 bases; bases with no gene match: 5. Germline CDR1 is LGHNA and CDR2 is YNFKEQ. This CDR3 contains 16 residues. CDR3 residues: CASSLEGTSSYNEQFF. The CDR3 nucleotides read TGTGCCAGCAGCCTGGAAGGGACTAGCTCCTACAATGAGCAGTTCTTC.

The rearrangement joins TRBV5-1 to TRBJ1-5; a possible D gene is TRBD1 (5 bases). V was pared by 0 bases and J by 4 bases, with 14 bases between. The CDR3 sequence is 16 residues long. Per germline, CDR1 SGHRS and CDR2 YFSETQ. Written as DNA, the CDR3 is TGCGCCAGCAGCTTGGGCGGGACGGACGGAAATCAGCCCCAGCATTTT. This translates into CASSLGGTDGNQPQHF.

The chain carries TRBV20-1 and TRBJ1-3; 8 bases map to TRBD1. V lost 3 bases and J lost 16; bases outside the gene matches: 11. The CDR3 contains 12 residues. The germline gives CDR1 DFQATT, CDR2 SNEGSKA (reference sequence). The CDR3 is CSASNSGTGTYF. The CDR3 DNA reads as TGCAGTGCTAGTAATTCCGGGACAGGTACTTATTTT.

This chain joins TRBV21-1 and TRBJ2-5; the DNA was not used to check the table's D call, TRBD2. TRBV21-1 is classified as a pseudogene. The CDR3 sequence is 17 residues long. The CDR3 bases are TGTGCCAGCGAGAGGAAGACTAGCGGGAGGATAAAGGAGACCCAGTACTTC. Protein product: CASERKTSGRIKETQYF.

V usage is TRBV6-2 or TRBV6-3 and J usage is TRBJ2-7; 10 nucleotides match TRBD2. Germline CDR1 reads MNHEY; CDR2 reads SVGEGT. The CDR3 extends over 15 amino acids. After removal of 5 bases from V and 0 bases from J, the junction contained 4 bases not matched to a gene. CDR3 bases: TGTGCCAGCAGTCGAAGCGGGGGGGGCTCCTACGAGCAGTACGTC. Its protein product is CASSRSGGGSYEQYV.

The rearrangement links TRBV27 to TRBJ2-6; D perhaps matches TRBD2 (6 bases). Germline loops: CDR1 MNHEY, CDR2 SMNVEV (reference sequence). V gave up 6 bases and J gave up 0 bases, with 21 bases separating them. The CDR3 is made up of 19 amino acids. The DNA of the CDR3 is TGTGCCAGCAGGTTCCTCATTCGGGACTCTCGCTCTGGGGCCAACGTCCTGACTTTC. Its translation: CASRFLIRDSRSGANVLTF.

The chain uses TRBV2 and TRBJ2-2; weak D call: TRBD1 (6 bases). This CDR3 is built from 14 residues. V lost 3 bases to trimming and J lost 6 bases, with 11 bases between them. The germline V gene encodes CDR1 SNHLY and CDR2 FYNNEI. The CDR3 DNA sequence: TGTGCCAGCAGTGAGGGGGACACTTCCGGGGAGCTGTTTTTT. Translation: CASSEGDTSGELFF.

The sample holds one count of this clone. The chain joins TRBV30 to TRBJ2-1; 8 bases are a match to TRBD1. The CDR3 runs to 14 residues. Germline CDR1 reads GTSNPN; CDR2 reads SVGIG (reference sequence). The trim removed 6 bases at V and 6 bases at J, leaving 10 bases unmatched. The CDR3 spells CACPQGASSNEQFF. DNA for the CDR3: TGTGCCTGTCCTCAGGGGGCTAGTTCCAATGAGCAGTTCTTC. The variable domain in full, with the rest retrieved from reference TRBV30 and TRBJ2-1, is SQTIHQWPATLVQPVGSPLSLECTVEGTSNPNLYWYRQAAGRGLQLLFYSVGIGQISSEVPQNLSASRPQDRQFILSSKKLLLSDSGFYLCACPQGASSNEQFFGPGTRLTVL.

The J gene is TRBJ2-7, the V gene TRBV10-2, with D possibly TRBD2 on 5 matching bases. Germline CDR1 reads WSHSY; CDR2 reads SAAADI. This CDR3 comprises 14 residues. Trimming removed 3 bases from V and 2 bases from J, with 11 bases in between. This CDR3 reads CASSERRAPYEQYV. The CDR3 DNA sequence: TGCGCCAGCAGTGAACGGCGGGCTCCCTACGAGCAGTACGTC.

As DNA, the CDR3 is TGCGCCAGCAGCCTTAGGAGCACCGGGGAGCTGTTTTTT. Residues: CASSLRSTGELFF. This chain uses TRBV5-1 with TRBJ2-2, with D uncertain. This CDR3 is built from 13 residues. Trimming removed 4 bases from V and 4 bases from J, with 8 bases in between. CDR1 is SGHRS and CDR2 is YFSETQ in the germline V gene.

This chain connects TRBV4-3 to TRBJ2-1; 7 bases align to TRBD2. Trimming took 0 bases from V and 5 from J; bases not matched to a gene: 7. The CDR3 sequence is 16 residues long. Germline CDR1 reads LGHNA; CDR2 reads YSLEER. The CDR3 protein is CASSQDRAGDHNEQFF. The CDR3, as DNA: TGCGCCAGCAGCCAAGATAGGGCGGGAGACCACAATGAGCAGTTCTTC.

V and J are TRBV6-5 and TRBJ2-1; TRBD2 agrees at 12 bases. The CDR3 has 15 residues. J was trimmed by 3 bases and V by 7 bases; bases with no gene match: 4. From germline, CDR1 is MNHEY and CDR2 SVGAGI. The CDR3: CASTRLAGDYNEQFF. The DNA for the CDR3 is TGTGCCAGCACCAGACTAGCGGGAGACTACAATGAGCAGTTCTTC.